The sequence of this T cell receptor (beta chain) was determined in a study of cytomegalovirus exposure and HLA in healthy donors. J gave up 5 bases and V 9 bases, and 8 bases lay outside the gene matches. Per the germline V gene, CDR1 is MRHNA and CDR2 is SNTAGT. The CDR3 length is 15 residues. PCR employed 60 Vbeta and 13 Jbeta primers. Sequenced by immunoSEQ multiplex PCR; TCRdb stores in-frame clones only, minus some. This sample yields roughly 90,000 clones, of which roughly four fifths are seen a single time; roughly 4.5% belongs to the top ten. The chain couples TRBV6-4 to TRBJ2-2, with TRBD1 matching over 11 bases. The origin of this receptor is a woman aged 40 to 55 in good health and CMV-seropositive. The sample comprised PBMCs. CDR3 DNA sequence: TGTGCCAGTGTCGGACAGGGGGCTAGGACCGGGGAGCTGTTTTTT. Translating gives CASVGQGARTGELFF.